This record concerns one TCR beta chain sequence. What it recognizes is unknown. The data belong to a study of shared clonotypes between healthy human individuals. The overall study: Per-donor plates numbered three CD4 naive, three CD4 memory, two CD8 naive and one CD8 memory.

Evenly divided among several immunoSEQ plates was the genomic DNA of each subset. This table comes from immunoSEQ multiplex PCR, and its TCRdb copy is limited to in-frame clones, with some not included. The repertoire holds 650,000 to 800,000 clones, with approximately 77% as singletons. Points from the study as a whole: Unshared clonotypes carried lower generation probabilities than those common to all four donors. A limitation of the genetic and exposure-history diversity represented arose from few donors.

Sequencing was performed on memory CD4+ T cells sorted from blood. As to subset: CD45RA-negative fraction. The source is a woman aged 30 to 39 in good health.

CDR3 nucleotides: TGTGCCAGCATTGGTAGGTACGAGCAGTACTTC. This gives the protein CASIGRYEQYF. This rearrangement joins TRBV28 to TRBJ2-7; D gene unclear. The CDR3 is made up of 11 amino acids. The V end was cut by 7 bases, the J end by 4 bases, with 8 bases between. In germline, CDR1 is MDHEN, CDR2 SYDVKM.